This TCR beta chain comes out of a study of control samples from healthy donors and cancer patients. CDR1 is MDHEN, CDR2 SYDVKM, per germline. The CDR3 covers 12 residues. V dropped 4 bases and J dropped 13 bases, with 16 bases sitting between them. Assay: immunoSEQ multiplex PCR; the TCRdb copy retains only in-frame clones and omits some. The table has 170,000 or so clones, 90% to 95% seen once. This TCR was recovered from a young man in good health. The V call is TRBV28, the J call TRBJ1-2; D gene unclear. The sequenced sample consisted of blood. CDR3 nucleotides: TGTGCCAGCAGTTCGGACGGGCCTATTGTCACCTTC. Amino acids: CASSSDGPIVTF.